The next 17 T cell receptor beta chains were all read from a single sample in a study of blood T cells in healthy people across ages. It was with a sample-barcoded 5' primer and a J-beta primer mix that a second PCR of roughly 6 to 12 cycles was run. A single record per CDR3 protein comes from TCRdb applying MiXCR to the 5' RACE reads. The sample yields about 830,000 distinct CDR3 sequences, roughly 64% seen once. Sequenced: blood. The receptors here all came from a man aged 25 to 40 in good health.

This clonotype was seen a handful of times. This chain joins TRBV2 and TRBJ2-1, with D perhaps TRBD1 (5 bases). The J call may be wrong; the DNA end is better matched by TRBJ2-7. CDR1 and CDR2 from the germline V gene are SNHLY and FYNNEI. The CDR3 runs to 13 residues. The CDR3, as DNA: TGTGCCAGCAGTCAGGGCCCCAGTAATGAGCAGTACTTC. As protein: CASSQGPSNEQYF.

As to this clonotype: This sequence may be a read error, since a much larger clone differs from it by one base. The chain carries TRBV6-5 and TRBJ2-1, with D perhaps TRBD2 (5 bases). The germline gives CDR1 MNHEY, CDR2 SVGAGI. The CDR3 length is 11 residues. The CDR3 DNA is TGTGCCGGCAGTGTCCGGGAAGAGCAGTTCTTC. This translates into CAGSVREEQFF.

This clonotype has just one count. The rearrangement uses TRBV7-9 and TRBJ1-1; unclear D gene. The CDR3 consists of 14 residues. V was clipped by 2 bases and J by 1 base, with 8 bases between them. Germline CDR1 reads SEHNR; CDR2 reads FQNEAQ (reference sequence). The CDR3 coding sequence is TGTGCCAGCAGCTTACCCCGGCAGAACACTGAAGCTTTCTTT. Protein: CASSLPRQNTEAFF.

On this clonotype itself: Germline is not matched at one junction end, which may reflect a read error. The chain's CDR3 is CASSATGTRGAKNIQYF. The CDR3 nucleotides are TGTGCCAGCAGCGCGACCGGGACTAGGGGGGCCAAAAACATCCAGTACTTC. The chain recombines TRBV9 with TRBJ2-4, with 8 bases that match TRBD2. The CDR3 extends over 17 amino acids. Germline V gives CDR1 SGDLS, CDR2 YYNGEE. The full variable domain, completed using reference TRBV9 and TRBJ2-4, is DSGVTQTPKHLITATGQRVTLRCSPRSGDLSVYWYQQSLDQGLQFLIQYYNGEERAKGNILERFSAQQFPDLHSELNLSSLELGDSALYFCASSATGTRGAKNIQYFGAGTRLSVL.

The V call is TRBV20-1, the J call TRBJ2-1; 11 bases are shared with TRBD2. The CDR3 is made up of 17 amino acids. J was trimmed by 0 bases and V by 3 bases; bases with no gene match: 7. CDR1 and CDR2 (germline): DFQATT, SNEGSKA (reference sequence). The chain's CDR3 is CSASLAGGEPSYNEQFF. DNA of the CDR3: TGCAGTGCTAGTTTAGCGGGAGGGGAACCCTCCTACAATGAGCAGTTCTTC.

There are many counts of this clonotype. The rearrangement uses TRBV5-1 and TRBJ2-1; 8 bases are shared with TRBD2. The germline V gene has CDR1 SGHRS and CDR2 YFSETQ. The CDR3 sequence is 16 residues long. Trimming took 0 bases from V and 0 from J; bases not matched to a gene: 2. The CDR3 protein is CASSLASGRSYNEQFF. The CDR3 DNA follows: TGCGCCAGCAGCTTGGCTAGCGGGCGCTCCTACAATGAGCAGTTCTTC.

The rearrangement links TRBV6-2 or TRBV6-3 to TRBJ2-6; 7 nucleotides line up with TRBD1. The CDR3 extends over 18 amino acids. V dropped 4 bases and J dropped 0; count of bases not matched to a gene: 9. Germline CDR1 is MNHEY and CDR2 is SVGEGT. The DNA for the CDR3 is TGTGCCAGCAGTTTCTTAGAAACAGGGGCCTCTGGGGCCAACGTCCTGACTTTC. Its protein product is CASSFLETGASGANVLTF.

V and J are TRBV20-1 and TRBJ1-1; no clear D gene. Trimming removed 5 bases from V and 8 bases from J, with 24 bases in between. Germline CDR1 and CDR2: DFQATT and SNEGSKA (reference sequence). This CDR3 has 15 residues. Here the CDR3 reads CSASTSRVGQAEAFF. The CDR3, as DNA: TGCAGTGCTTCGACTAGTCGTGTCGGGCAGGCGGAAGCTTTCTTT.

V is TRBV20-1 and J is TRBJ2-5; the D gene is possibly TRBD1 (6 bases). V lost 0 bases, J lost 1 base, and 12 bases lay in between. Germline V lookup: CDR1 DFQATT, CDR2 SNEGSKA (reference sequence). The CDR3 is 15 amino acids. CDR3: CSARDLGRGQETQYF. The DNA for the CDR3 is TGCAGTGCTAGAGATCTCGGCAGGGGCCAAGAGACCCAGTACTTC.

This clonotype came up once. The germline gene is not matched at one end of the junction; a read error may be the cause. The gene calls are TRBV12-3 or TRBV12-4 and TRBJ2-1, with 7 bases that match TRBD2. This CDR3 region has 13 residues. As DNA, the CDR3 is TGTACCAGCAGCCGCACGGGGGGAAGTGAGCAGTTCTTC. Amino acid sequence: CTSSRTGGSEQFF.

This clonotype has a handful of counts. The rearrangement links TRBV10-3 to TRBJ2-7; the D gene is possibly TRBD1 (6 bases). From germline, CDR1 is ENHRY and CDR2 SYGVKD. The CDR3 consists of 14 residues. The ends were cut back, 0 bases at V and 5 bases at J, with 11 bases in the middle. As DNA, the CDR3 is TGTGCCATCAGTGAGTCAGGGGGTATCGACGAGCAGTACTTC. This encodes CAISESGGIDEQYF.

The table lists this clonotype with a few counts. CDR3 DNA: TGTGCCAGCAGCTTGAGGGTTGCTGAAGCTTTCTTT. It yields the protein CASSLRVAEAFF. This chain connects TRBV5-6 to TRBJ1-1; D is undetermined. Germline CDR1 reads SGHDT; CDR2 reads YYEEEE. There are 12 residues in the CDR3. Trimming shortened V by 1 base and J by 6 bases, and 7 bases separated the two germline ends.

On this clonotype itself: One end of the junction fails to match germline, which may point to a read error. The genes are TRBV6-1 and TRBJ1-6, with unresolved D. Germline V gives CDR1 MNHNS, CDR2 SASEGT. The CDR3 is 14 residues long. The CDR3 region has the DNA TGTGCCAGCAGTGAAATCCCCCACACCAAACCCCCCCACTTT. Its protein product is CASSEIPHTKPPHF.

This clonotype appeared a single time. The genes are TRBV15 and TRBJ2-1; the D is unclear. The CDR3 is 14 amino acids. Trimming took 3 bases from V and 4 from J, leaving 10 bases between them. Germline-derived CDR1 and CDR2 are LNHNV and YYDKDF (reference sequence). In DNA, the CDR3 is TGTGCCACCAGCAGCGTGGACCGGTACAATGAGCAGTTCTTC. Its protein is CATSSVDRYNEQFF.

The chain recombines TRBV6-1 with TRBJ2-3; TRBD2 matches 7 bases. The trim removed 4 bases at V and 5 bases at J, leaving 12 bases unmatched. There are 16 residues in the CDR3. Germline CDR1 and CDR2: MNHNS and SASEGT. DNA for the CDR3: TGTGCCAGCAGTGTCCTAGCGGACCCTTGGGGAGATACGCAGTATTTT. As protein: CASSVLADPWGDTQYF.

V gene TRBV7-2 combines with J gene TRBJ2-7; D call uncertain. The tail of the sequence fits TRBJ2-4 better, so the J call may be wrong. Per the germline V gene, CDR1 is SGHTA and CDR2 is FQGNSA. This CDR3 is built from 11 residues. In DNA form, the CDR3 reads TGTGCCAGCAGCCAGGCTTACATTCAGTACTTC. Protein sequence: CASSQAYIQYF.

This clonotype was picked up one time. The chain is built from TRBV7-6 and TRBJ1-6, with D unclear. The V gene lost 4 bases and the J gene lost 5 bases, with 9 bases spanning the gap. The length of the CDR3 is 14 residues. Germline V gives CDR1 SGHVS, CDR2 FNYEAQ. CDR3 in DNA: TGTGCCAGCAGCTCCGACGGGGATAATTCACCCCTCCACTTT. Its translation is CASSSDGDNSPLHF.